The clone carrying this T cell receptor beta chain qualifies as large. Its target is not known. Using around 14 ng of total RNA, TCR libraries were made with the QIAseq Immune Repertoire TCR panel. TCRdb re-called the reads through MiXCR, storing one row per CDR3 protein. Of approximately 400 distinct CDR3 sequences detected, approximately 7% appear once; the ten largest clones hold approximately 40%. Sorting of live CD3+CD8+TCRalphabeta+ cells by PD-1 and/or TIGIT gave four subsets. V lost 4 bases, J lost 3 bases, and 14 bases lay in between. This CDR3 spans 14 amino acids. The V gene's germline CDR1 is SGHNT and CDR2 YYREEE (reference sequence). These data belong to a study of circulating CD8 cells and anti-PD-1 response in melanoma. Study-level background: Response groups: complete/partial responders versus stable/progressive non-responders. Broader study findings: Most experiments lacked replicates. Clonotype sharing was highest between DPOS and TIGIT subsets. DNEG was most diverse; TIGIT repertoires were least diverse.

The chain employs TRBV5-4 and TRBJ2-7, with D possibly matching TRBD2 (6 bases). The sequencing used CD8+ T cells from PBMCs, collected at baseline or after one month of anti-PD-1 therapy (not recorded which). This sequence originates from a human donor with melanoma. The CDR3 DNA is TGTGCCAGCAGCCCCGGATGGGGGGTCTACGAGCAGTACTTC. Encoded protein: CASSPGWGVYEQYF.